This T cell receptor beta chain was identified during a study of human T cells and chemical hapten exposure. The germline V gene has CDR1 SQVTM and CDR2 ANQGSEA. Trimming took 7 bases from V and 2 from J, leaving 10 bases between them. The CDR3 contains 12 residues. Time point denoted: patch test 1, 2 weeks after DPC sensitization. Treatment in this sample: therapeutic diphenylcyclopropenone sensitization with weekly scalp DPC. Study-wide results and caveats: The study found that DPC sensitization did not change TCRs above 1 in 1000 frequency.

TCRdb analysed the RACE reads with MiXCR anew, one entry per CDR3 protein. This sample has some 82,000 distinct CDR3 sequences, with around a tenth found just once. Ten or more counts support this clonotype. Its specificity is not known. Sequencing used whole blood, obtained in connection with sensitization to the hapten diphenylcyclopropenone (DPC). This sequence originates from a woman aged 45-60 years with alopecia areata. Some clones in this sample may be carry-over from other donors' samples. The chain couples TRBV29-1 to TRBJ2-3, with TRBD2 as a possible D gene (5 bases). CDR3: CSDGLSTDTQYF. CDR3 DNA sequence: TGCAGCGACGGACTGTCCACAGATACGCAGTATTTT.